The TCR beta chain under discussion was sequenced for a study of cytomegalovirus exposure and HLA in healthy donors. The V gene lost 0 bases and the J gene lost 5 bases, with 8 bases spanning the gap. Germline CDR1 reads SGHTA; CDR2 reads FQGNSA. This CDR3 is 13 amino acids long. Vbeta (60) and Jbeta (13) primers were used in the PCR. Profiled with immunoSEQ multiplex PCR; TCRdb holds only in-frame clones, not every one. The sample carries about 140,000 clones, about three quarters recorded once. The origin of this receptor is a woman aged 30 to 39 in good health and CMV-seronegative. This sequence joins TRBV7-2 and TRBJ2-7, with D possibly TRBD2 on 6 matching bases. Sequenced sample: PBMCs. The DNA of the CDR3 is TGTGCCAGCAGCTTAGCGGCGGGACACGAGCAGTACTTC. Residues: CASSLAAGHEQYF.